Below, 15 T cell receptor beta chains from the same sample are listed, as sequenced in a study of cytomegalovirus exposure and HLA in healthy donors. The PCR contained 60 Vbeta and 13 Jbeta primers. Profiled with immunoSEQ multiplex PCR; TCRdb holds only in-frame clones, not every one. The data hold more than 140,000 clones, with over 60% observed a single time. The source material was PBMCs. Every receptor here comes from a woman aged 30 to 39 in good health and CMV-seropositive.

The chain uses TRBV28 and TRBJ2-7; tentative D call: TRBD1 (7 bases). The V end lost 6 bases, the J end lost 2 bases, and 20 bases lay between the germline ends. The length of the CDR3 is 16 residues. CDR1 and CDR2 (germline): MDHEN, SYDVKM. The CDR3 DNA is TGTGCCAGCAGCTATGGGGGAGGCCAGGGGGCCTACGAGCAGTACTTC. This sequence encodes CASSYGGGQGAYEQYF.

This chain links TRBV5-1 with TRBJ2-5; the match to TRBD1 covers 8 bases. The J call may not be correct, given that the DNA end is closer to TRBJ2-7. This CDR3 is built from 14 residues. CDR1 and CDR2 (germline): SGHRS, YFSETQ. CDR3 nucleotide sequence: TGCGCCAGCAGCTTAATGACAGGGGTCAACGAGCAGTACTTC. Translated, it gives CASSLMTGVNEQYF.

The chain uses TRBV28 and TRBJ2-7; D is possibly TRBD1 (6 bases). Germline-derived CDR1 and CDR2 are MDHEN and SYDVKM. CDR3 size: 13 residues. This CDR3 is CAHGTRNIYEQYF. CDR3 bases: TGTGCGCATGGGACAAGAAATATCTACGAGCAGTACTTC.

The chain uses TRBV28 and TRBJ1-1; 7 bases map to TRBD1. Germline-derived CDR1 and CDR2 are MDHEN and SYDVKM. The CDR3 is 13 amino acids. V lost 6 bases and J lost 8; bases outside the gene matches: 9. CDR3 coding DNA: TGTGCCAGCAGGGGACAGCCCGAAAACGAAGCTTTCTTT. Protein: CASRGQPENEAFF. The complete variable domain, with remaining parts taken from reference TRBV28 and TRBJ1-1, reads DVKVTQSSRYLVKRTGEKVFLECVQDMDHENMFWYRQDPGLGLRLIYFSYDVKMKEKGDIPEGYSVSREKKERFSLILESASTNQTSMYLCASRGQPENEAFFGQGTRLTVV.

The chain uses TRBV5-6 and TRBJ1-1; no reliable D call. Germline CDR1 and CDR2: SGHDT and YYEEEE. This CDR3 comprises 15 residues. The V end was cut by 0 bases, the J end by 3 bases, with 12 bases between. In DNA, the CDR3 is TGTGCCAGCAGCTTGGGTAGCTTGAAGTACACTGAAGCTTTCTTT. Its protein is CASSLGSLKYTEAFF.

This sequence joins TRBV14 and TRBJ2-2, with 7 nucleotides matching TRBD1. V shed 2 bases and J 4 bases; nucleotides not matched to a gene: 10. This CDR3 contains 17 residues. Germline V gene data show CDR1 as SGHDN and CDR2 as FVKESK. CDR3 bases: TGTGCCAGCAGCCAACCATACAGGGGAAAGGGCACCGGGGAGCTGTTTTTT. It yields the protein CASSQPYRGKGTGELFF.

The chain is built from TRBV10-1 and TRBJ1-1; D unclear. The V end was cut by 6 bases, the J end by 0 bases, with 8 bases between. CDR1 WNHNN and CDR2 SYGVQD come from the germline V gene (reference sequence). This CDR3 contains 13 residues. CDR3 loop: CASRRTMNTEAFF. The CDR3 nucleotides read TGCGCCAGCAGGAGGACTATGAACACTGAAGCTTTCTTT.

This rearrangement joins TRBV7-9 to TRBJ2-5; the match to TRBD2 covers 10 bases. CDR1 is SEHNR, CDR2 FQNEAQ, per germline (reference sequence). The CDR3 has 15 residues. V lost 4 bases to trimming and J lost 5 bases; unmatched junction nucleotides: 7. The CDR3 loop is CASSSASGSWETQYF. CDR3 DNA: TGTGCCAGCAGCTCGGCTAGCGGGAGTTGGGAGACCCAGTACTTC.

The chain is built from TRBV19 and TRBJ2-1, with 9 bases matching TRBD2. Unmatched junction bases numbered 4, after V lost 3 bases and J lost 4 bases. The CDR3 has 15 residues. Per germline, CDR1 LNHDA and CDR2 SQIVND (reference sequence). The CDR3 spells CASSMEAGGYNEQFF. For the CDR3, the DNA is TGTGCCAGTAGTATGGAAGCGGGAGGATACAATGAGCAGTTCTTC.

The V call is TRBV9, the J call TRBJ2-7, with 7 bases aligning to TRBD1. Germline CDR1 SGDLS, CDR2 YYNGEE. There are 14 residues in the CDR3. Unmatched junction bases numbered 2, after V lost 2 bases and J lost 0 bases. The CDR3 reads CASSVWDSSYEQYF. Here the CDR3 DNA reads TGTGCCAGCAGCGTCTGGGACAGCTCCTACGAGCAGTACTTC.

This clone has just a few counts. This chain uses TRBV6-1 with TRBJ1-2, with 9 bases that match TRBD1. V lost 8 bases to trimming and J lost 8 bases; unmatched junction nucleotides: 6. The germline CDR1 and CDR2 sequences are MNHNS and SASEGT. This CDR3 comprises 12 residues. The CDR3 region is CASWDRVYGYTF. The CDR3 region has the DNA TGTGCCAGCTGGGACAGGGTATACGGCTACACCTTC.

V and J are TRBV7-2 and TRBJ1-6; 9 nucleotides agree with TRBD1. V was clipped by 5 bases and J by 7 bases; unmatched bases: 12. Germline-derived CDR1 and CDR2 are SGHTA and FQGNSA. The CDR3 length is 17 residues. In nucleotides, the CDR3 is TGTGCCAGCAGCCTCGTCCCACAGGGGGCCGGCAATTCACCCCTCCACTTT. As protein: CASSLVPQGAGNSPLHF.

This clone has only one observation. The chain joins TRBV5-1 to TRBJ1-3; TRBD1 is a possible D gene (5 bases). This CDR3 is built from 14 residues. Germline V lookup: CDR1 SGHRS, CDR2 YFSETQ. Between the trimmed V and J ends, which lost 5 bases and 10 bases, there was a span of 19 bases. The CDR3 DNA follows: TGCGCCAGCAGAGTCGGTGTACAGGCCGGTACCATATATTTT. It is translated as CASRVGVQAGTIYF.

This chain uses TRBV19 with TRBJ1-2; perhaps TRBD1 as D (5 bases). The CDR3 extends over 12 amino acids. V gave up 5 bases and J gave up 4 bases, with 8 bases separating them. The V gene's germline CDR1 is LNHDA and CDR2 SQIVND (reference sequence). This CDR3 is CASSGTGYGYTF. The CDR3 coding sequence is TGTGCCAGTAGTGGGACTGGCTATGGCTACACCTTC.

The rearrangement joins TRBV9 to TRBJ2-1; D is unresolved. Germline loops: CDR1 SGDLS, CDR2 YYNGEE. Trimming took 0 bases from V and 3 from J, leaving 7 bases between them. The CDR3 is 14 amino acids. CDR3 residues: CASSVDPGYNEQFF. The CDR3 nucleotides read TGTGCCAGCAGCGTAGATCCCGGCTACAATGAGCAGTTCTTC.